A selection of T cell receptor beta chains follows, all from one sample in a study of T cell changes during pregnancy in multiple sclerosis. Assay: immunoSEQ multiplex PCR; the TCRdb copy retains only in-frame clones and omits some. The sample has about 75,000 clones; approximately 95% are singletons. The sequencing used CD4+ T cells from peripheral blood mononuclear cells, collected after pregnancy. These receptors all come from a female donor with multiple sclerosis, enrolled in a pregnancy study. Each CDR3 is given with its conserved first and last residue. The D gene is left open where the match is weak. Part of the rows lack a size; the others show once, few, many or a class for expanded clones.

clone size | J gene | V gene | D gene | CDR3 DNA | CDR3 protein
. | TRBJ2-7 | TRBV27 | . | TGTGCCAGCAGTCCCTTGGACGGGACCTACGAGCAGTACTTC | CASSPLDGTYEQYF
. | TRBJ2-1 | TRBV5-1 | TRBD1 | TGCGCCAGCAGCCCGGGACAGGTCATCATTGAGCAGTTCTTC | CASSPGQVIIEQFF
. | TRBJ2-5 | TRBV15 | TRBD2 | TGTGCCACCAGCAGAGGGCGAAGCGGGAGGGCGCAGCAGTACTTC | CATSRGRSGRAQQYF
once | TRBJ2-3 | TRBV7-9 | TRBD2 | TGTGCCAGCAGGAGACCGGGACTAGCGGGGAACACAGATACGCAGTATTTT | CASRRPGLAGNTDTQYF
. | TRBJ2-7 | TRBV5-8 | . | TGTGCCAGCAGCTTGGGCGGGACAGCCCGCGAGCAGTACTTC | CASSLGGTAREQYF
. | TRBJ2-7 | TRBV20-1 | . | TGCAGTGCGGCTCCGGGGTACGAGCAGTACTTC | CSAAPGYEQYF
few | TRBJ2-7 | TRBV14 | TRBD1 | TGTGCCAGCAGTCGGACAGGGAATCCCTACGAGCAGTACTTC | CASSRTGNPYEQYF
. | TRBJ2-1 | TRBV19 | . | TGTGCCAGCAAGCCAAGTAGTGTCAATGAGCAGTTCTTC | CASKPSSVNEQFF
. | TRBJ2-7 | TRBV11-2 | . | TGTGCCAGCAGCTTAGCCCCAGGGCCCTCCTACGAGCAGTACTTC | CASSLAPGPSYEQYF
. | TRBJ1-2 | TRBV5-1 | . | TGCGCCAGCAGCTTGGGACAGCCCCATGGCTACACCTTC | CASSLGQPHGYTF
. | TRBJ1-5 | TRBV7-9 | TRBD1 | TGTGCCACCGGGACAGCTTATAGCAATCAGCCCCAGCATTTT | CATGTAYSNQPQHF
many | TRBJ1-1 | TRBV6-1 | . | TGTGCCAGCAGTGAAGCTTCACGAGGGGGTACTGAAGCTTTCTTT | CASSEASRGGTEAFF
few | TRBJ1-2 | TRBV28 | . | TGTGCGTCAGGGGACTATGGCTACACCTTC | CASGDYGYTF
. | TRBJ2-7 | TRBV4-2 | TRBD1 | TGTGCCAGCAGCCAAGGGACAGGGCTTGGCGAGCAGTACTTC | CASSQGTGLGEQYF
. | TRBJ1-5 | TRBV27 | . | TGTGCCAGCAGTCTCGGACAGAATCAGCCCCAGCATTTT | CASSLGQNQPQHF
. | TRBJ1-1 | TRBV29-1 | . | TGCAGCGTTATGGGGAGGGTGGGGCCGGGTGGGTACACTGAAGCTTTCTTT | CSVMGRVGPGGYTEAFF
. | TRBJ2-5 | TRBV29-1 | . | TGCAGCGTTGAATCGGAGTTTGGGACCCAGTACTTC | CSVESEFGTQYF
. | TRBJ2-7 | TRBV27 | . | TGTGCCAGCAGTTTTCTTACAGGGTCCCACGAGCAGTACTTC | CASSFLTGSHEQYF
. | TRBJ1-2 | TRBV28 | . | TGTGCCAGCAGTTCCCATTATGGCTACACCTTC | CASSSHYGYTF
once | TRBJ2-1 | TRBV4-2 | TRBD2 | TGTGCCAGCAGCCTTGCGGGAGATCTATACAATGAGCAGTTCTTC | CASSLAGDLYNEQFF
. | TRBJ2-5 | TRBV19 | TRBD1 | TGTGCCAGTAGTAGCGGACAGGGTCGGACTGGAGAGACCCAGTACTTC | CASSSGQGRTGETQYF
. | TRBJ1-4 | TRBV2 | . | TGTGCCAGCAGGCAGGGTAGCGGAAAACTGTTTTTT | CASRQGSGKLFF
. | TRBJ1-2 | TRBV30 | . | TGTGCCTGGAAAAGAGCCGGGGGGGGCTACACCTTC | CAWKRAGGGYTF
. | TRBJ2-1 | TRBV5-1 | . | TGCGCCAGCAGCTTAACTTCCCTAAATCTCAATGAGCAGTTCTTC | CASSLTSLNLNEQFF
. | TRBJ2-5 | TRBV28 | . | TGTGCCAGCAGTTACCTTGGACTTCAAGAGACCCAGTACTTC | CASSYLGLQETQYF
. | TRBJ1-1 | TRBV13 | . | TGTGCCAGCAGCTTAATACTTCAGGCTCAGCCTGAAGCTTTCTTT | CASSLILQAQPEAFF
. | TRBJ2-1 | TRBV6-5 | TRBD2 | TGTGCCAGCAGTTACTATCGGACTAGCAATGAGCAGTTCTTC | CASSYYRTSNEQFF
. | TRBJ2-3 | TRBV28 | TRBD2 | TGTGCCAGCAGTACCATCCTAGCGGGAGCTGGGAATACGCAGTATTTT | CASSTILAGAGNTQYF
once | TRBJ2-3 | TRBV5-1 | . | TGCGCCAGCAGCTTGCCCACCACGAGGGCTCACATAGCAGATACGCAGTATTTT | CASSLPTTRAHIADTQYF
. | TRBJ2-1 | TRBV19 | . | TGTGCCAGTAAGAGGGGGACCTACAATGAGCAGTTCTTC | CASKRGTYNEQFF
. | TRBJ1-2 | TRBV6-5 | . | TGTGCCAGCAGTTACTCGACAGATCTCTATGGCTACACCTTC | CASSYSTDLYGYTF
. | TRBJ1-1 | TRBV2 | . | TGTGCCAGCAGTCCGCGAAACACTGAAGCTTTCTTT | CASSPRNTEAFF
. | TRBJ2-7 | TRBV9 | TRBD2 | TGTGCCAGCAGCGGAGCGGGAGGGCCCTACGAGCAGTACTTC | CASSGAGGPYEQYF
once | TRBJ2-7 | TRBV11-3 | TRBD2 | TGTGCCAGCAGCCCTGGTAGCGGGGGTTACGAGCAGTACTTC | CASSPGSGGYEQYF
. | TRBJ2-1 | TRBV28 | . | TGTGCCAGCAGTCCCTCGGGCCAAGCGGAGGTATACAATGAGCAGTTCTTC | CASSPSGQAEVYNEQFF
. | TRBJ1-1 | TRBV19 | TRBD1 | TGTGCCAGTAGTATAGCTGGGCAGGGGGCGGGGAACACTGAAGCTTTCTTT | CASSIAGQGAGNTEAFF
. | TRBJ1-1 | TRBV13 | . | TGTGCCAGCAGATCAGGGGTTCCTATGGTCACTGAAGCTTTCTTT | CASRSGVPMVTEAFF